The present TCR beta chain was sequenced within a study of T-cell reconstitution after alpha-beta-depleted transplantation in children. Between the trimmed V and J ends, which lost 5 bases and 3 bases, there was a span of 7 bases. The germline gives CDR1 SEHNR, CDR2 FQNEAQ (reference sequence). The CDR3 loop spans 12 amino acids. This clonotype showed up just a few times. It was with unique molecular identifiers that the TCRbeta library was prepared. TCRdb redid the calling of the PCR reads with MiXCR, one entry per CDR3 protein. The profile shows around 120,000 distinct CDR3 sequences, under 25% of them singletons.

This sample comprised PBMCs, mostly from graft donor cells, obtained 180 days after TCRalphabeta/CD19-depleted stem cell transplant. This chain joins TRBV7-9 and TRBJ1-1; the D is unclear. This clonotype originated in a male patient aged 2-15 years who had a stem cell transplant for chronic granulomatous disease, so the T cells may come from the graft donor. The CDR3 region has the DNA TGTGCCAGCAGCCAACAACACACTGAAGCTTTCTTT. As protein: CASSQQHTEAFF.